A single T cell receptor beta chain is shown here with its context. These data originate in a study of blood T cell repertoires in COVID-19. Germline CDR1 MDHEN, CDR2 SYDVKM. This CDR3 comprises 14 residues. Trimming took 1 base from V and 5 from J, leaving 12 bases between them. Sequencing used immunoSEQ multiplex PCR; TCRdb keeps in-frame clones, though not all of them. The sample lists some 260,000 clones; over 75% were seen once. This receptor was taken from a woman aged 70 to 79 with COVID-19, enrolled during active disease. The rearrangement joins TRBV28 to TRBJ2-7; the D gene is possibly TRBD2 (6 bases). Sequences were obtained from peripheral blood. This CDR3 is CASSLFRTGDEQYF. The DNA of the CDR3 is TGTGCCAGCAGTTTATTCAGGACGGGGGACGAGCAGTACTTC. Combining the CDR3 with reference TRBV28 and TRBJ2-7 gives the whole variable domain DVKVTQSSRYLVKRTGEKVFLECVQDMDHENMFWYRQDPGLGLRLIYFSYDVKMKEKGDIPEGYSVSREKKERFSLILESASTNQTSMYLCASSLFRTGDEQYFGPGTRLTVT.